This T cell receptor beta chain was captured in a study of blood T cells in healthy people across ages. This CDR3 is 17 amino acids long. Germline V CDR1 and CDR2: LGHDT, YNNKEL (reference sequence). The authors ran a second PCR of about 6 to 11 cycles using a sample-barcoded 5' primer and a J-beta primer mix. TCRdb called the 5' RACE reads again in MiXCR, with one record for every CDR3 protein. The table lists fewer than 1.5 million distinct CDR3 sequences, 35% to 45% of them singletons. Concerning this clonotype itself: Its antigen is currently unknown. At one end, the junction sequence differs from germline, possibly due to a read error.

Staff drew ten milliliters of peripheral blood from each donor. Study-level points and caveats: Age brought a roughly linear fall in TCR beta diversity measured per million T cells. For the donors, CMV status was unknown and possibly confounded expanded clonotype changes. In long-lived donors, naive CD4+ cell counts and diversity exceeded those of aged donors.

The sample comprised blood. The source is a woman aged 18-30 years in good health. The chain has TRBV3-1 and TRBJ2-3; possibly TRBD2 for D (5 bases). The CDR3 reads CASSQVSGGGGTDAQYF. CDR3 bases: TGTGCCAGCAGCCAAGTATCAGGAGGAGGCGGAACAGATGCGCAGTATTTT.